This TCR beta chain comes out of a study of T cell responses to AZD1222 COVID-19 vaccine. Only in-frame clones appear in the TCRdb table, and some are missing; sequencing was by immunoSEQ multiplex PCR. The sample has 160,000 or so clones; around 90% are singletons. V lost 6 bases and J lost 1; bases outside the gene matches: 1. The CDR3 loop spans 13 amino acids. Germline V gives CDR1 WNHNN, CDR2 SYGVQD (reference sequence). The TCR comes from an adult in good health. The chain recombines TRBV10-1 with TRBJ1-1; 8 bases align to TRBD1. The source material was peripheral blood, sampled on day 0 of AZD1222 vaccination. CDR3 DNA sequence: TGCGCCAGCAGCAGGGGGCGGAACACTGAAGCTTTCTTT. This codes for CASSRGRNTEAFF.